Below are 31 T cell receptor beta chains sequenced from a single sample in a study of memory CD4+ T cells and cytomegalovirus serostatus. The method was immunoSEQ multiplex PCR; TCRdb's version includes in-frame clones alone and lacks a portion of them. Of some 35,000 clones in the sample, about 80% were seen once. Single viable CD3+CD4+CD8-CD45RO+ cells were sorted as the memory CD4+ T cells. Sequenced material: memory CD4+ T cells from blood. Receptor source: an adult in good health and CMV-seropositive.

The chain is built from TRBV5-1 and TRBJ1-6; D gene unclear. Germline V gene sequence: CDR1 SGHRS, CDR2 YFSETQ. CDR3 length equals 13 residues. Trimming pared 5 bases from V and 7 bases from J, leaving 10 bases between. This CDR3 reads CASSSDGNSPLHF. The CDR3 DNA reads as TGCGCCAGCAGTTCGGACGGCAATTCACCCCTCCACTTT.

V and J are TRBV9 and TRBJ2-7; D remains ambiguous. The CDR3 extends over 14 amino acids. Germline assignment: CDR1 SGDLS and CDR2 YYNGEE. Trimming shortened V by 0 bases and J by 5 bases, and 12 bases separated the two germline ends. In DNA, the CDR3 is TGTGCCAGCAGCGTAGCGAGTCTGGGCAACGAGCAGTACTTC. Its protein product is CASSVASLGNEQYF. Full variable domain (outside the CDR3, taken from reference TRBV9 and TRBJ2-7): DSGVTQTPKHLITATGQRVTLRCSPRSGDLSVYWYQQSLDQGLQFLIQYYNGEERAKGNILERFSAQQFPDLHSELNLSSLELGDSALYFCASSVASLGNEQYFGPGTRLTVT.

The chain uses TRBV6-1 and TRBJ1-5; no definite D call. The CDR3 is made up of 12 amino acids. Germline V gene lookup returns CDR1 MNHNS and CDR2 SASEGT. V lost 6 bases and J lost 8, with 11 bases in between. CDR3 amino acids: CASRRYGEPQHF. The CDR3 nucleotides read TGTGCCAGCAGAAGATATGGGGAGCCCCAGCATTTT.

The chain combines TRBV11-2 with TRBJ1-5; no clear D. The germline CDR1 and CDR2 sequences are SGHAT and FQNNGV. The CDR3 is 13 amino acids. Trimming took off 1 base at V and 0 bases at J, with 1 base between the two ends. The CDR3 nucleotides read TGTGCCAGCAGCTTAGTTAGCAATCAGCCCCAGCATTTT. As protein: CASSLVSNQPQHF.

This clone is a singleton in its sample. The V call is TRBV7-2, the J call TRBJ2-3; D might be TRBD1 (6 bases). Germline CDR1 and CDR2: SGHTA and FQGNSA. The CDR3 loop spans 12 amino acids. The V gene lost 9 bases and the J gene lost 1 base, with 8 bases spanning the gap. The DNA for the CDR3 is TGTGCCAGTGAGGGGGGCACAGATACGCAGTATTTT. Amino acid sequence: CASEGGTDTQYF.

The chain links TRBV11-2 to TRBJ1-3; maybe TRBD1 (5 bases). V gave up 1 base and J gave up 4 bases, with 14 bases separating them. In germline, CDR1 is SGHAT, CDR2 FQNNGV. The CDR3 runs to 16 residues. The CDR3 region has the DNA TGTGCCAGCAGCTTAGTGTATCGGGGGTTCGGAAACACCATATATTTT. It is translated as CASSLVYRGFGNTIYF. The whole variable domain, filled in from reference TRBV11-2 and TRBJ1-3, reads EAGVAQSPRYKIIEKRQSVAFWCNPISGHATLYWYQQILGQGPKLLIQFQNNGVVDDSQLPKDRFSAERLKGVDSTLKIQPAKLEDSAVYLCASSLVYRGFGNTIYFGEGSWLTVV.

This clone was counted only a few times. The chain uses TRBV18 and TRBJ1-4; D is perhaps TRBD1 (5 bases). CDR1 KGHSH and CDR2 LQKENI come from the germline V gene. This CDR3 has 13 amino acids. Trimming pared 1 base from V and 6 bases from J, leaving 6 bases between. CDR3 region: CASSPLGDEKLFF. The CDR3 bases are TGTGCCAGCTCACCACTGGGGGATGAAAAACTGTTTTTT.

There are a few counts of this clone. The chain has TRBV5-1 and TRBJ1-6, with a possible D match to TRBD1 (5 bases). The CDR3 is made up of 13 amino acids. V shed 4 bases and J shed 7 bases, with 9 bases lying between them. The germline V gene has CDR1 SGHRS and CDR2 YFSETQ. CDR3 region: CASSRGGNSPLHF. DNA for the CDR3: TGCGCCAGCAGCAGGGGTGGGAATTCACCCCTCCACTTT.

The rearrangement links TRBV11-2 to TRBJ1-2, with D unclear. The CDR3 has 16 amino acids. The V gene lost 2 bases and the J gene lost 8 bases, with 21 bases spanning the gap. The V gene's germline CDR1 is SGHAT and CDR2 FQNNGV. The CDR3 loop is CASSLSRTHLVFGYTF. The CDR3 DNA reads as TGTGCCAGCAGCTTATCCCGGACCCATTTGGTTTTCGGCTACACCTTC.

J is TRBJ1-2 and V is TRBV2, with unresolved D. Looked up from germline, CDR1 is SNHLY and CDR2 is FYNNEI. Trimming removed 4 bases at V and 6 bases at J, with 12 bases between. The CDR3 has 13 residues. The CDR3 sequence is CASSADGGNGYTF. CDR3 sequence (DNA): TGTGCCAGCAGTGCGGACGGAGGTAATGGCTACACCTTC.

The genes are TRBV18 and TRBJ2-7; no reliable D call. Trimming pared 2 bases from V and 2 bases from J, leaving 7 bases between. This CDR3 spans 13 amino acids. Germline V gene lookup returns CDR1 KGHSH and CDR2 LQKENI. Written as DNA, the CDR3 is TGTGCCAGCTCACCAAAGGCCGCCTACGAGCAGTACTTC. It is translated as CASSPKAAYEQYF.

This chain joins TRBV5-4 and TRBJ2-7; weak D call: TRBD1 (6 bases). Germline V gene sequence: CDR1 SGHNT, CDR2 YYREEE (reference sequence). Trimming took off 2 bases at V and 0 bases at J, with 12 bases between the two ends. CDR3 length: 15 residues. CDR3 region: CASSFSRDNSYEQYF. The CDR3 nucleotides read TGTGCCAGCAGCTTCTCCCGGGACAACTCCTACGAGCAGTACTTC.

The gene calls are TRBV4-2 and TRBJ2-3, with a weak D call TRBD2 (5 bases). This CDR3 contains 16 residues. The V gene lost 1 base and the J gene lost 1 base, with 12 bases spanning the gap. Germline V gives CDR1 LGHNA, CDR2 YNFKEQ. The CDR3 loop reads CASSQGASGGTDTQYF. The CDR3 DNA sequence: TGTGCCAGCAGCCAAGGCGCCTCCGGGGGCACAGATACGCAGTATTTT.

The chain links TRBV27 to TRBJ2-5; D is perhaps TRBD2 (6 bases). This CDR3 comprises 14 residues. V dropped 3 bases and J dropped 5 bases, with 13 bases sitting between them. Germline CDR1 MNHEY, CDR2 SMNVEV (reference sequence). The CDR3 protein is CASSFAGSGETQYF. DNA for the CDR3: TGTGCCAGCAGTTTCGCGGGGAGTGGGGAGACCCAGTACTTC.

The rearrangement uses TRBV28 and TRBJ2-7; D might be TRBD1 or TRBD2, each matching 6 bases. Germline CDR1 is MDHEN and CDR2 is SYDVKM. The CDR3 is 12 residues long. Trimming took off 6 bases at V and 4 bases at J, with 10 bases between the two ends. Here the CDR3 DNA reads TGTGCCAGCAGCGGGGGCAGATACGAGCAGTACTTC. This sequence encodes CASSGGRYEQYF.

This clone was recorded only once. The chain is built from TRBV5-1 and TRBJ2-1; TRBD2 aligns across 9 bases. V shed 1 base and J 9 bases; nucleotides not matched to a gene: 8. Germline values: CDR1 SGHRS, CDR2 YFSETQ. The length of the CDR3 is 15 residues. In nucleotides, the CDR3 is TGCGCCAGCAGCTTGATTGCGGGGGGGCTTATTGAGCAGTTCTTC. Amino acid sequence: CASSLIAGGLIEQFF.

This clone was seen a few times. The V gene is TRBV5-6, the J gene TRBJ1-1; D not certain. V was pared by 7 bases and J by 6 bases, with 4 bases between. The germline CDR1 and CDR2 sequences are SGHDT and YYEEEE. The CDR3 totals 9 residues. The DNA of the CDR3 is TGTGCCAGCGGGGCTGAAGCTTTCTTT. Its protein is CASGAEAFF.

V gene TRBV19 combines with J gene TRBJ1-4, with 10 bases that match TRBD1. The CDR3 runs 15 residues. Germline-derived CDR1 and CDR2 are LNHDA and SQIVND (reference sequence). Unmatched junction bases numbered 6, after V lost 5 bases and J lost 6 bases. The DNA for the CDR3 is TGTGCCAGTAGTGGCACCGGGACAGGGGATGAAAAACTGTTTTTT. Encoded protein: CASSGTGTGDEKLFF. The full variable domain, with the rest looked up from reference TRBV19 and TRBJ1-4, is DGGITQSPKYLFRKEGQNVTLSCEQNLNHDAMYWYRQDPGQGLRLIYYSQIVNDFQKGDIAEGYSVSREKKESFPLTVTSAQKNPTAFYLCASSGTGTGDEKLFFGSGTQLSVL.

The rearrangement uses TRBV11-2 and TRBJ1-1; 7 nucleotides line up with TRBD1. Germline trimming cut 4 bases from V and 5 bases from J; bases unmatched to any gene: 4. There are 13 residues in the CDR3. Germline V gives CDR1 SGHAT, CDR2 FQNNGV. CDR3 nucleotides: TGTGCCAGCAGCTCACAGGGGTGGACTGAAGCTTTCTTT. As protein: CASSSQGWTEAFF.

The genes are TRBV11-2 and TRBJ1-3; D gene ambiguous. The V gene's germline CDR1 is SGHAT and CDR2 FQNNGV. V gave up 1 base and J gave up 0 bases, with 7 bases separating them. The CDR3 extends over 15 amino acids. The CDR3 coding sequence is TGTGCCAGCAGCTTAGCACCGAGCTCTGGAAACACCATATATTTT. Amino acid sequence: CASSLAPSSGNTIYF.

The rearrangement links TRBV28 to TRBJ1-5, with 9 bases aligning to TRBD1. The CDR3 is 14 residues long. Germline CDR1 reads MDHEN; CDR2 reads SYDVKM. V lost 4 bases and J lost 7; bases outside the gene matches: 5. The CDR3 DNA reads TGTGCCAGCAGTTACGGACAGGGGAAACAGCCCCAGCATTTT. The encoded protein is CASSYGQGKQPQHF.

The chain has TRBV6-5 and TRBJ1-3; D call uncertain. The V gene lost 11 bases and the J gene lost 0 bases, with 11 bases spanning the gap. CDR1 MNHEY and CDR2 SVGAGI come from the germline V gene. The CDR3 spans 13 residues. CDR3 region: CAARANSGNTIYF. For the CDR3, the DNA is TGTGCCGCCCGGGCCAACTCTGGAAACACCATATATTTT.

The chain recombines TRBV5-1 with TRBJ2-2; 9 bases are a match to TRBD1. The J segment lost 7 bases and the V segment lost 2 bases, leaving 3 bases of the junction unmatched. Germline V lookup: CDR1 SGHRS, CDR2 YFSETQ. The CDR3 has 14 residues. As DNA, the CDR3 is TGCGCCAGCAGCTTTGGACAGGGGATCGGGGAGCTGTTTTTT. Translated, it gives CASSFGQGIGELFF.

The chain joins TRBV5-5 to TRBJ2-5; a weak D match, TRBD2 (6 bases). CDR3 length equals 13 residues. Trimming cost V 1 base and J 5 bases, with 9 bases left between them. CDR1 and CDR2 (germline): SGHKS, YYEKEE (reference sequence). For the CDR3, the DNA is TGTGCCAGCAGCTTGAGACTAGACGAGACCCAGTACTTC. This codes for CASSLRLDETQYF.

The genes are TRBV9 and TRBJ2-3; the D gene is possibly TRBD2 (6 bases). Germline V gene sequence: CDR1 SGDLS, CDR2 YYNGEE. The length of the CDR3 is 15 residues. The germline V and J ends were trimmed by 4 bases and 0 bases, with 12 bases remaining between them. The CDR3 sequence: CASSPLDYSTDTQYF. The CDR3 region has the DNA TGTGCCAGCAGCCCCCTGGACTATAGCACAGATACGCAGTATTTT.

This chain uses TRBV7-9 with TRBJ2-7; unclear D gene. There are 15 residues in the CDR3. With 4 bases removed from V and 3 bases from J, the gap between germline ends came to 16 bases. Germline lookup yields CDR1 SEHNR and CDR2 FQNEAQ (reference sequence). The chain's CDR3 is CASSSRVGGGYEQYF. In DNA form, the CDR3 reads TGTGCCAGCAGCTCTAGGGTGGGTGGCGGCTACGAGCAGTACTTC.

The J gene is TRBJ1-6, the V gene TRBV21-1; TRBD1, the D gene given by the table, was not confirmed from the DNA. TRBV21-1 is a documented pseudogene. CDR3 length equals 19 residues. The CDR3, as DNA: TGTGCCAGCAGCACAAGTGGGACACCAACCTACAAATATAATTCACCCCTCCACTTT. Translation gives CASSTSGTPTYKYNSPLHF.

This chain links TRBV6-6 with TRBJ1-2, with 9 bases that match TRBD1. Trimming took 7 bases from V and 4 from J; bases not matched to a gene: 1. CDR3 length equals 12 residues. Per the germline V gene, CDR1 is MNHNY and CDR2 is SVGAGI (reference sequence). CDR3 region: CASKDRGYGYTF. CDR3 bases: TGTGCCAGCAAGGACAGGGGCTATGGCTACACCTTC.

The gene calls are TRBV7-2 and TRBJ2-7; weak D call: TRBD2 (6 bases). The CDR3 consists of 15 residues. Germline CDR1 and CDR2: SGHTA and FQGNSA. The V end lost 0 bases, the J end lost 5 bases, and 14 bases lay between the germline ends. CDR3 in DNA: TGTGCCAGCAGCTTAGCGCATGGGACTGCCCACGAGCAGTACTTC. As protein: CASSLAHGTAHEQYF.

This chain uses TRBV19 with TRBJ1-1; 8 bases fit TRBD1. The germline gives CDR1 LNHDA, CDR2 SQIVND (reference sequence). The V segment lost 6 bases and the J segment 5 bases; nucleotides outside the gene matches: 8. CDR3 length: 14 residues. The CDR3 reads CASSKARQGTEAFF. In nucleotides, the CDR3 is TGTGCCAGTAGCAAGGCACGACAGGGGACTGAAGCTTTCTTT.

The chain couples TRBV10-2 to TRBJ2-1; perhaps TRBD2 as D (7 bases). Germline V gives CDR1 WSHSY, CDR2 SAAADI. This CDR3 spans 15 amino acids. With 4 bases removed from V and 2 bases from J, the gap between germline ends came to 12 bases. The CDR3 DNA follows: TGCGCCAGCAGTGTCGGGGGGCTCACCTACAATGAGCAGTTCTTC. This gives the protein CASSVGGLTYNEQFF.